The clone carrying this TCR beta chain has just a few counts. The data were obtained in a study of blood T cell repertoires in COVID-19. Whole-study context: Donors in the United States, Italy and Spain gave samples during acute or convalescent COVID-19.

The CDR3 length is 15 residues. CDR1 and CDR2 from the germline V gene are SGHTS and YDEGEE. V lost 3 bases to trimming and J lost 4 bases, with 14 bases between them. Authors' data handling: Amplification of reference gene primers provided the estimated nucleated cell counts. Data came from immunoSEQ multiplex PCR; TCRdb stores just in-frame clones and leaves some out. V and J calls and clone size follow that table, whereas D and trimming were derived from the DNA. The profile shows some 350,000 clones, around four fifths of them singletons. The sample was peripheral blood. This TCR derives from a man between 25 and 39 years old with active or convalescent COVID-19. This chain joins TRBV5-8 and TRBJ1-5; D unclear. This CDR3 is CASSWGDIANQPQHF. The CDR3 nucleotides are TGTGCCAGCAGCTGGGGAGACATTGCAAATCAGCCCCAGCATTTT.